Listed here are 25 T cell receptor beta chains from one sample, sequenced in a study of blood T cell repertoires in COVID-19. The assay was immunoSEQ multiplex PCR, and TCRdb's table has in-frame clones only and misses some. The table lists about 84,000 clones, less than 85% of them singletons. Input material: peripheral blood. These receptors were obtained from an older man with acute or convalescent COVID-19.

V gene TRBV6-5 combines with J gene TRBJ1-5; 8 bases align to TRBD1. Germline-derived CDR1 and CDR2 are MNHEY and SVGAGI. The CDR3 runs to 15 residues. V shed 6 bases, J shed 2 bases, and the junction held 6 bases outside the gene matches. DNA for the CDR3: TGTGCCAGCAGGGTTAAGGACAGGGGCAATCAGCCCCAGCATTTT. This translates into CASRVKDRGNQPQHF.

The rearrangement joins TRBV21-1 to TRBJ2-4; TRBD1 was called by the table and not checked on the DNA. TRBV21-1 is a documented pseudogene. This CDR3 spans 16 amino acids. CDR3 sequence reads: CASSTGQFRTKNIQYF. CDR3 DNA: TGTGCCAGCAGCACCGGACAATTTCGGACCAAAAACATTCAGTACTTC.

The chain links TRBV6-5 to TRBJ2-2; perhaps TRBD1 as D (6 bases). This CDR3 has 15 amino acids. CDR1 is MNHEY and CDR2 is SVGAGI in the germline V gene. Trimming took off 6 bases at V and 2 bases at J, with 13 bases between the two ends. This CDR3 is CASSRTVKNTGELFF. In DNA form, the CDR3 reads TGTGCCAGCAGCCGGACAGTAAAAAACACCGGGGAGCTGTTTTTT.

The chain links TRBV2 to TRBJ2-2; D is unclear. Germline-derived CDR1 and CDR2 are SNHLY and FYNNEI. V dropped 5 bases and J dropped 0 bases, with 7 bases sitting between them. The CDR3 totals 14 residues. The CDR3 spells CASSTVANTGELFF. DNA for the CDR3: TGTGCCAGCAGTACAGTAGCGAACACCGGGGAGCTGTTTTTT.

The chain uses TRBV7-8 and TRBJ2-1, with 11 bases identical to TRBD2. V was pared by 4 bases and J by 4 bases, with 3 bases of the junction left unmatched. Germline V CDR1 and CDR2: SGHVS, FQNEAQ. The CDR3 contains 15 residues. This CDR3 is CASSSSGRRYNEQFF. CDR3 in DNA: TGTGCCAGCAGCTCTAGCGGGAGGCGTTACAATGAGCAGTTCTTC.

V and J are TRBV24-1 and TRBJ2-3, with D tentatively TRBD2 (6 bases). The germline V and J ends were trimmed by 1 base and 0 bases, with 13 bases remaining between them. Looked up from germline, CDR1 is KGHDR and CDR2 is SFDVKD. The CDR3 consists of 17 residues. DNA of the CDR3: TGTGCCACCAGTGATTTCGGGGGACGGGATAGCACAGATACGCAGTATTTT. This gives the protein CATSDFGGRDSTDTQYF.

This sequence joins TRBV19 and TRBJ2-2; a possible D gene is TRBD2 (5 bases). This CDR3 comprises 13 residues. V was trimmed by 5 bases and J by 4 bases, leaving 8 bases between them. Germline CDR1 reads LNHDA; CDR2 reads SQIVND (reference sequence). The CDR3 sequence is CASSPGITGELFF. CDR3 sequence (DNA): TGTGCCAGTAGTCCGGGAATCACCGGGGAGCTGTTTTTT.

This sequence joins TRBV2 and TRBJ2-2; 12 bases are shared with TRBD2. Germline V lookup: CDR1 SNHLY, CDR2 FYNNEI. V shed 8 bases and J 4 bases; nucleotides not matched to a gene: 8. CDR3 length: 16 amino acids. CDR3 bases: TGTGCCAGCGCAAGACTAGCGGGAGTTTCCACCGGGGAGCTGTTTTTT. Protein product: CASARLAGVSTGELFF. The whole variable domain, filled in from reference TRBV2 and TRBJ2-2, reads EPEVTQTPSHQVTQMGQEVILRCVPISNHLYFYWYRQILGQKVEFLVSFYNNEISEKSEIFDDQFSVERPDGSNFTLKIRSTKLEDSAMYFCASARLAGVSTGELFFGEGSRLTVL.

The genes are TRBV11-2 and TRBJ2-7, with 13 bases matching TRBD2. Germline V gene sequence: CDR1 SGHAT, CDR2 FQNNGV. With V trimmed by 5 bases and J by 2 bases, 9 bases remained unmatched. This CDR3 has 17 residues. The chain's CDR3 is CASSPYYTSGRAYEQYF. The DNA of the CDR3 is TGTGCCAGCAGCCCCTATTATACTAGCGGGAGGGCCTACGAGCAGTACTTC.

This chain uses TRBV27 with TRBJ2-1, with 7 bases identical to TRBD2. The germline gives CDR1 MNHEY, CDR2 SMNVEV (reference sequence). CDR3 size: 14 residues. The junction had 8 bases not matched to a gene; V was cut back by 4 bases and J by 8 bases. The CDR3 DNA reads as TGTGCCAGCAGTTCGGGACTATCAGAGCATGAGCAGTTCTTC. It encodes CASSSGLSEHEQFF.

This clone appeared once. The genes are TRBV7-8 and TRBJ2-7, with D possibly TRBD2 on 6 matching bases. V lost 5 bases to trimming and J lost 3 bases, with 23 bases between them. Germline loops: CDR1 SGHVS, CDR2 FQNEAQ. CDR3 length equals 17 residues. In nucleotides, the CDR3 is TGTGCCAGCAGCCAAGGGGATTCGGGGGAAGGAAACTACGAGCAGTACGTC. This gives the protein CASSQGDSGEGNYEQYV.

This chain uses TRBV7-2 with TRBJ2-1; D is uncertain. Germline V gene sequence: CDR1 SGHTA, CDR2 FQGNSA. This CDR3 contains 16 residues. V shed 2 bases and J shed 9 bases, with 20 bases lying between them. The CDR3 sequence: CASSLHSLPAPGEQFF. Here the CDR3 DNA reads TGTGCCAGCAGCTTACATTCGCTTCCTGCGCCCGGTGAGCAGTTCTTC.

V and J are TRBV7-2 and TRBJ2-7; 13 nucleotides agree with TRBD2. Germline CDR1 and CDR2: SGHTA and FQGNSA. Losses at the gene ends were 0 bases for V and 0 bases for J; bases not matched to a gene: 11. The CDR3 length is 20 residues. The CDR3 bases are TGTGCCAGCAGCTTAGCGTACCCCTCGACTAGCGGGAGGCACTCCTACGAGCAGTACTTC. It is translated as CASSLAYPSTSGRHSYEQYF.

This chain's CDR3 is CASSLGDRRGEKLFF. The CDR3, as DNA: TGCGCCAGCAGCTTGGGGGACAGGCGGGGTGAAAAACTGTTTTTT. V and J are TRBV5-1 and TRBJ1-4; 8 nucleotides align to TRBD1. V trimming: 0 bases; J trimming: 7 bases; junction bases outside the gene matches: 5. The CDR3 loop spans 15 amino acids. Germline V gene lookup returns CDR1 SGHRS and CDR2 YFSETQ.

This clone was detected once. V usage is TRBV11-3 and J usage is TRBJ2-1; 8 bases agree with TRBD1. CDR3 length equals 15 residues. The V and J ends lost 5 bases and 0 bases, in that order; junction bases with no gene match: 3. The germline CDR1 and CDR2 sequences are SGHNT and YENEEA. This chain's CDR3 is CASSQGASSYNEQFF. The CDR3 DNA reads TGTGCCAGCAGCCAGGGGGCGAGCTCCTACAATGAGCAGTTCTTC.

This clone occurred a few times. The V gene is TRBV12-2, the J gene TRBJ2-3; TRBD2 is taken as the D call from the table, unchecked against the DNA. TRBV12-2 is a pseudogene. The CDR3 spans 15 residues. The CDR3 loop is CASRSTRRSTDTQYF. The CDR3 DNA reads as TGTGCAAGTCGCTCCACTCGCCGGAGCACAGATACGCAGTATTTT.

The chain recombines TRBV7-9 with TRBJ1-5, with D perhaps TRBD1 (5 bases). This CDR3 has 13 residues. V was pared by 5 bases and J by 6 bases, with 11 bases between. The V gene's germline CDR1 is SEHNR and CDR2 FQNEAQ (reference sequence). This CDR3 is CASSQGLGQPQHF. The CDR3 DNA reads as TGTGCCAGCAGCCAGGGATTGGGTCAGCCCCAGCATTTT.

J is TRBJ2-7 and V is TRBV5-1; 10 bases map to TRBD2. In germline, CDR1 is SGHRS, CDR2 YFSETQ. With 2 bases clipped from V and 4 bases from J, the junction kept 3 bases outside the gene matches. The CDR3 length is 14 residues. DNA for the CDR3: TGCGCCAGCAGCTTATCTAGCGGGGGTTACGAGCAGTACTTC. This translates into CASSLSSGGYEQYF.

This chain links TRBV2 with TRBJ1-5, with a possible D match to TRBD1 (6 bases). The length of the CDR3 is 14 residues. Per the germline V gene, CDR1 is SNHLY and CDR2 is FYNNEI. Between the trimmed V and J ends, which lost 4 bases and 1 base, there was a span of 8 bases. CDR3 region: CASSAQGSNQPQHF. The CDR3 bases are TGTGCCAGCAGTGCACAGGGAAGCAATCAGCCCCAGCATTTT.

The chain links TRBV6-4 to TRBJ2-1; 11 bases fit TRBD2. Germline lookup yields CDR1 MRHNA and CDR2 SNTAGT. The CDR3 loop spans 15 amino acids. V shed 6 bases, J shed 7 bases, and the junction held 8 bases outside the gene matches. This CDR3 reads CASSPSSGGPNEQFF. As DNA, the CDR3 is TGTGCCAGCAGCCCCTCTAGCGGGGGGCCGAATGAGCAGTTCTTC.

This chain joins TRBV7-2 and TRBJ1-3; TRBD1 might be the D (5 bases). This CDR3 is built from 14 residues. Germline lookup yields CDR1 SGHTA and CDR2 FQGNSA. Trimming pared 3 bases from V and 0 bases from J, leaving 6 bases between. CDR3 residues: CASSLDTSGNTIYF. The CDR3 DNA reads as TGTGCCAGCAGCTTGGACACCTCTGGAAACACCATATATTTT.

The chain has TRBV25-1 and TRBJ2-1; 8 nucleotides align to TRBD2. CDR3 length: 16 amino acids. Trimming removed 1 base from V and 10 bases from J; junction bases left unmatched: 12. Germline lookup yields CDR1 MGHDK and CDR2 SYGVNS. Written as DNA, the CDR3 is TGTGCCAGCAGTGAATCCCCGGGGGGGAAGCAACGGGAGCAGTTCTTC. Translating it yields CASSESPGGKQREQFF.

V is TRBV28 and J is TRBJ1-6; D is unclear. This CDR3 has 15 residues. CDR1 and CDR2 (germline): MDHEN, SYDVKM. Trimming stripped 7 bases from V and 7 bases from J, with 17 bases between. The chain's CDR3 is CASNPLSLRNSPLHF. The CDR3, as DNA: TGTGCCAGCAACCCTCTGTCCCTTAGAAATTCACCCCTCCACTTT.

The CDR3 sequence is CASSSDRDYGYTF. The CDR3 nucleotides are TGTGCCAGCAGTTCGGACAGGGACTATGGCTACACCTTC. The chain uses TRBV2 and TRBJ1-2; 8 bases align to TRBD1. Germline CDR1 and CDR2: SNHLY and FYNNEI. There are 13 residues in the CDR3. V shed 5 bases, J shed 3 bases, and the junction held 2 bases outside the gene matches.

The V and J genes are TRBV5-1 and TRBJ1-5; D is unresolved. Looked up from germline, CDR1 is SGHRS and CDR2 is YFSETQ. The CDR3 runs 14 residues. V lost 4 bases and J 3 bases, leaving 11 bases between the germline ends. Here the CDR3 DNA reads TGCGCCAGCAGCCTGGACGGTCCCAATCAGCCCCAGCATTTT. Protein: CASSLDGPNQPQHF.